The 8 T cell receptor beta chains presented below share a single source sample, sequenced in a study of blood T cells in healthy people across ages. A second PCR of 7 to 11 cycles used a sample-barcoded 5' primer and a J-beta primer mix. MiXCR, run by TCRdb on the 5' RACE reads, gives a single entry per CDR3 protein. This table holds 850,000 to 1,100,000 distinct CDR3 sequences, less than 45% found once. The material sequenced was blood. These receptors came from a young man in good health.

The table lists this clonotype with a few counts. The V call is TRBV20-1, the J call TRBJ2-1; no firm D call. This CDR3 is 13 amino acids long. Germline CDR1 reads DFQATT; CDR2 reads SNEGSKA (reference sequence). With 3 bases removed from V and 5 bases from J, the gap between germline ends came to 11 bases. CDR3 loop: CSARWQAHNEQFF. DNA of the CDR3: TGCAGTGCTAGGTGGCAGGCTCACAATGAGCAGTTCTTC.

This clonotype was detected a few times. The chain couples TRBV6-1 to TRBJ2-5, with 8 bases identical to TRBD1. The DNA end is a closer match to TRBJ2-7, so the J assignment may be wrong. Per the germline V gene, CDR1 is MNHNS and CDR2 is SASEGT. CDR3 length: 14 residues. The CDR3 DNA reads as TGTGCCAGCAGTTCCTGGGGACAGGTGGACGAGCAGTACTTC. It translates to CASSSWGQVDEQYF.

This chain uses TRBV5-1 with TRBJ2-5, with D unresolved. Germline V gene lookup returns CDR1 SGHRS and CDR2 YFSETQ. V dropped 3 bases and J dropped 0 bases, with 6 bases sitting between them. This CDR3 region has 13 residues. CDR3: CASSSAHQETQYF. The CDR3 DNA sequence: TGCGCCAGCAGCTCCGCCCACCAAGAGACCCAGTACTTC.

This clonotype was picked up a small number of times. The chain joins TRBV2 to TRBJ2-1, with D perhaps matching TRBD1 (6 bases). Trimming left V 2 bases short and J 7 bases short, with 15 bases between. Germline V gene lookup returns CDR1 SNHLY and CDR2 FYNNEI. The CDR3 totals 15 residues. This chain's CDR3 is CASSERGSSGNEQFF. DNA of the CDR3: TGTGCCAGCAGTGAAAGGGGGAGCTCTGGTAATGAGCAGTTCTTC.

This clonotype was recorded a few times. The chain employs TRBV7-9 and TRBJ1-2; no firm D call. The ends were cut back, 5 bases at V and 3 bases at J, with 13 bases in the middle. Germline CDR1 SEHNR, CDR2 FQNEAQ (reference sequence). The CDR3 is made up of 14 amino acids. CDR3 in DNA: TGTGCCAGCAGCCCCAAAGCGTCGGACTATGGCTACACCTTC. It translates to CASSPKASDYGYTF.

The chain recombines TRBV12-3 or TRBV12-4 with TRBJ2-2; D is uncertain. Deletions cut 6 bases from V and 0 bases from J, with 14 bases between. The CDR3 sequence is 16 residues long. The CDR3 loop is CASSLHSAPNTGELFF. The CDR3 DNA sequence: TGTGCCAGCAGCCTACACTCGGCCCCGAACACCGGGGAGCTGTTTTTT.

The sample holds one count of this clonotype. The chain recombines TRBV12-5 with TRBJ2-7, with TRBD1 matching over 7 bases. There are 17 residues in the CDR3. CDR1 and CDR2 from the germline V gene are LGHNT and FRNRAP. V shed 1 base, J shed 7 bases, and the junction held 16 bases outside the gene matches. The CDR3: CASGLGPTGHSYNEQYF. CDR3 bases: TGTGCTAGTGGTTTGGGACCGACAGGGCACTCCTACAATGAGCAGTACTTC.

This clonotype has a handful of counts. The V gene is TRBV27, the J gene TRBJ1-2; D is uncertain. From germline, CDR1 is MNHEY and CDR2 SMNVEV (reference sequence). The CDR3 length is 13 residues. Trimming cost V 5 bases and J 3 bases, with 10 bases left between them. CDR3: CASSVSGDYGYTF. As DNA, the CDR3 is TGTGCCAGCAGTGTCTCAGGAGACTATGGCTACACCTTC.